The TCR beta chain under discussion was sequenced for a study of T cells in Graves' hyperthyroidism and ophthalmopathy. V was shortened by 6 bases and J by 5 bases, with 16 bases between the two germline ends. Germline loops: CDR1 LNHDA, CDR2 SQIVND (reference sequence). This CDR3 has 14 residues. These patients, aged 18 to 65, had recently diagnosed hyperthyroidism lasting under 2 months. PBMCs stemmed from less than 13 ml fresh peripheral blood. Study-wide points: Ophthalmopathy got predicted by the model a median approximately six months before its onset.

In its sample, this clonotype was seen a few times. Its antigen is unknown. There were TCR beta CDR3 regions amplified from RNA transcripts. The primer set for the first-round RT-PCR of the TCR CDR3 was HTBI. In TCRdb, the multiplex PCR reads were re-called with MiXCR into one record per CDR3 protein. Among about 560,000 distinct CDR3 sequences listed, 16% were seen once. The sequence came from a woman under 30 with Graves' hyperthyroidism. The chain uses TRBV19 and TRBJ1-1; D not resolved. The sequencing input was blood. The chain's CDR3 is CASSRPGSSTEAFF. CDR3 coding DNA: TGTGCCAGTAGCCGTCCGGGGAGTTCGACTGAAGCTTTCTTT. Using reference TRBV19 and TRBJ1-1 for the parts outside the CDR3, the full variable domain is DGGITQSPKYLFRKEGQNVTLSCEQNLNHDAMYWYRQDPGQGLRLIYYSQIVNDFQKGDIAEGYSVSREKKESFPLTVTSAQKNPTAFYLCASSRPGSSTEAFFGQGTRLTVV.